The sequence of this TCR beta chain was determined in a study of T-cell memory formation after mild COVID-19. General study results and limits: The SARS-CoV-2 specificity of second-wave clones reaching peak at day 37 remained unverified.

There are 14 residues in the CDR3. From germline, CDR1 is SEHNR and CDR2 FQNEAQ (reference sequence). The V gene lost 5 bases and the J gene lost 1 base, with 11 bases spanning the gap. As regards this clonotype: No antigen is known for it.

Each CDR3 protein gets one entry after TCRdb re-called the 5' RACE reads with MiXCR. Among approximately 260,000 distinct CDR3 sequences listed, approximately 16% were seen once. V usage is TRBV7-9 and J usage is TRBJ2-5; D unclear. The sequence derives from a man between 18 and 29 years old who had mild COVID-19 (a few samples of this study predate the infection). Cell type and time point are not known. The sample consisted of PBMCs or a T cell subset sorted from them (not recorded which). CDR3 loop: CASSPGRFQETQYF. In nucleotides, the CDR3 is TGTGCCAGCAGCCCAGGACGTTTCCAAGAGACCCAGTACTTC.